The 13 T cell receptor beta chains listed next were all sequenced from one sample in a study of neurological immune-mediated disorders. From the 5' RACE reads, TCRdb called clonotypes with MiXCR, one entry per CDR3 protein. This table holds fewer than 80,000 distinct CDR3 sequences, approximately 5.2% found once. Input material: PBMCs. These receptors all stem from a woman between 25 and 40 years old with multiple sclerosis.

This clonotype showed up many times. V usage is TRBV6-6 and J usage is TRBJ1-3; tentatively, D is TRBD1 (5 bases). In germline, CDR1 is MNHNY, CDR2 SVGAGI (reference sequence). Trimming took 2 bases from V and 4 from J, leaving 18 bases between them. This CDR3 has 17 amino acids. CDR3 in DNA: TGTGCCAGCAGTTACGGTTCCCAGGGTGTCTCAGGAAACACCATATATTTT. Translating gives CASSYGSQGVSGNTIYF.

The table lists this clonotype with many counts. The V gene is TRBV6-5, the J gene TRBJ1-1; 7 positions agree with TRBD1. Losses at the gene ends were 5 bases for V and 3 bases for J; bases not matched to a gene: 9. The CDR3 sequence is 15 residues long. The germline CDR1 and CDR2 sequences are MNHEY and SVGAGI. The CDR3 DNA sequence: TGTGCCAGCAGTGCCCCGGGCAGGGGGGACACTGAAGCTTTCTTT. It yields the protein CASSAPGRGDTEAFF.

This clonotype came up many times. The chain links TRBV7-2 to TRBJ2-7; no clear D gene. Germline V gene lookup returns CDR1 SGHTA and CDR2 FQGNSA. The V end lost 4 bases, the J end lost 0 bases, and 7 bases lay between the germline ends. CDR3 size: 13 residues. The CDR3 nucleotides are TGTGCCAGCAGCTCCCTCGACTCCTACGAGCAGTACTTC. This translates into CASSSLDSYEQYF. Variable domain in full (rest from reference TRBV7-2 and TRBJ2-7): GAGVSQSPSNKVTEKGKDVELRCDPISGHTALYWYRQSLGQGLEFLIYFQGNSAPDKSGLPSDRFSAERTGGSVSTLTIQRTQQEDSAVYLCASSSLDSYEQYFGPGTRLTVT.

This clonotype was counted at least ten times. The chain is built from TRBV5-1 and TRBJ2-2; D possibly corresponds to TRBD2 (5 bases). This CDR3 contains 14 residues. Trimming removed 0 bases at V and 6 bases at J, with 9 bases between. The germline V gene has CDR1 SGHRS and CDR2 YFSETQ. The CDR3 nucleotides read TGCGCCAGCAGCTTGGGGAGCGGTTCCGGGGAGCTGTTTTTT. Its protein is CASSLGSGSGELFF.

At least ten counts were recorded for this clonotype. Here the CDR3 DNA reads TGCGCCAGCAGTGAGATGGAGGGGAGACACTACGAGCAGTACTTC. It encodes CASSEMEGRHYEQYF. V usage is TRBV10-2 and J usage is TRBJ2-7; weak D call: TRBD2 (6 bases). This CDR3 is 15 amino acids long. V lost 2 bases and J lost 3, with 14 bases in between. Germline CDR1 reads WSHSY; CDR2 reads SAAADI.

This clonotype was seen repeatedly, ten times or more. This chain connects TRBV2 to TRBJ1-5; no firm D call. The CDR3 runs to 15 residues. Germline V gene sequence: CDR1 SNHLY, CDR2 FYNNEI. Between the trimmed V and J ends, which lost 5 bases and 1 base, there was a span of 12 bases. The CDR3 protein is CASSLQATSNQPQHF. The CDR3, as DNA: TGTGCCAGCAGTCTTCAGGCCACAAGCAATCAGCCCCAGCATTTT.

This clonotype has at least ten counts. The V and J genes are TRBV12-3 or TRBV12-4 and TRBJ2-1; 10 bases are a match to TRBD1. Unmatched junction bases numbered 9, after V lost 10 bases and J lost 9 bases. The CDR3 extends over 13 amino acids. The DNA of the CDR3 is TGTGCCACTACCGGGACAGGGGATGGTGAGCAGTTCTTC. Translated, it gives CATTGTGDGEQFF.

This clonotype is judged medium-sized. The V gene is TRBV29-1, the J gene TRBJ1-1; D is unclear. This CDR3 is built from 12 residues. Germline V gives CDR1 SQVTM, CDR2 ANQGSEA. The V end lost 7 bases, the J end lost 8 bases, and 17 bases lay between the germline ends. The CDR3 DNA reads as TGCAGCGCCGAATCAGGACTGTTAGAAGCTTTCTTT. This codes for CSAESGLLEAFF.

This clonotype was seen many times. The chain links TRBV19 to TRBJ1-1; tentatively, D is TRBD1 (5 bases). Trimming removed 7 bases at V and 5 bases at J, with 14 bases between. Germline V gene lookup returns CDR1 LNHDA and CDR2 SQIVND (reference sequence). This CDR3 comprises 13 residues. CDR3 DNA: TGTGCCAGTACCAGGGCAGGCTCAACTGAAGCTTTCTTT. Translating it yields CASTRAGSTEAFF.

Ten or more counts support this clonotype. The chain couples TRBV5-5 to TRBJ2-5, with 11 bases fitting TRBD2. CDR1 and CDR2 from the germline V gene are SGHKS and YYEKEE (reference sequence). The CDR3 extends over 16 amino acids. V trimming: 4 bases; J trimming: 4 bases; junction bases outside the gene matches: 9. CDR3 region: CASSLSGTSGSETQYF. DNA of the CDR3: TGTGCCAGCAGCCTATCCGGGACTAGCGGTTCAGAGACCCAGTACTTC. The full variable domain, completed using reference TRBV5-5 and TRBJ2-5, is DAGVTQSPTHLIKTRGQQVTLRCSPISGHKSVSWYQQVLGQGPQFIFQYYEKEERGRGNFPDRFSARQFPNYSSELNVNALLLGDSALYLCASSLSGTSGSETQYFGPGTRLLVL.

CDR3 residues: CATSRDGETSNQPQHF. CDR3 DNA sequence: TGTGCCACCAGCAGAGATGGGGAAACTAGTAATCAGCCCCAGCATTTT. The chain couples TRBV15 to TRBJ1-5; D unresolved. In germline, CDR1 is LNHNV, CDR2 YYDKDF (reference sequence). The CDR3 length is 16 residues. The V end lost 0 bases, the J end lost 4 bases, and 13 bases lay between the germline ends.

In this sample, this clonotype turned up many times. The CDR3 protein is CASSLGTPNQPQHF. The CDR3 DNA reads TGCGCCAGCAGCTTGGGGACACCGAATCAGCCCCAGCATTTT. V and J are TRBV5-1 and TRBJ1-5; a possible D gene is TRBD1 (5 bases). Looked up from germline, CDR1 is SGHRS and CDR2 is YFSETQ. This CDR3 comprises 14 residues. V shed 0 bases and J shed 4 bases, with 8 bases lying between them.

Ten or more counts support this clonotype. The chain employs TRBV20-1 and TRBJ2-3, with TRBD1 matching over 7 bases. From germline, CDR1 is DFQATT and CDR2 SNEGSKA (reference sequence). This CDR3 region has 19 residues. Trimming removed 0 bases from V and 0 bases from J; junction bases left unmatched: 15. The CDR3 bases are TGCAGTGCTAGAGACATAGGACAGGTTCCCCTTTCTAGCACAGATACGCAGTATTTT. Its protein product is CSARDIGQVPLSSTDTQYF.